This TCR beta chain was found in a study of blood T cells in healthy people across ages. Findings of the study overall: Strongly correlated with naive T cell percentage was TCR beta diversity.

Germline lookup yields CDR1 GTSNPN and CDR2 SVGIG (reference sequence). This CDR3 is 19 amino acids long. Trimming took 1 base from V and 0 from J; bases not matched to a gene: 17. The donors, aged roughly 6 to 95, were healthy Caucasians from Russia. Using a J-beta primer mix together with a sample-barcoded 5' primer, a second PCR was run for about 6 to 11 cycles. TCRdb recomputed calls from the 5' RACE reads with MiXCR, one row per CDR3 protein. The sample yields some 1.5 million distinct CDR3 sequences, approximately 42% seen once. This clonotype was counted between two and nine times. As yet, its antigen is unknown.

The sequenced sample was blood. This chain uses TRBV30 with TRBJ1-2; 7 bases are shared with TRBD1. The source of this sequence is a woman between 18 and 30 years old in good health. In DNA, the CDR3 is TGTGCCTGGAGTGGCCACCAAAGCTTTCACAGGGGAGCTAACTATGGCTACACCTTC. It codes for CAWSGHQSFHRGANYGYTF.